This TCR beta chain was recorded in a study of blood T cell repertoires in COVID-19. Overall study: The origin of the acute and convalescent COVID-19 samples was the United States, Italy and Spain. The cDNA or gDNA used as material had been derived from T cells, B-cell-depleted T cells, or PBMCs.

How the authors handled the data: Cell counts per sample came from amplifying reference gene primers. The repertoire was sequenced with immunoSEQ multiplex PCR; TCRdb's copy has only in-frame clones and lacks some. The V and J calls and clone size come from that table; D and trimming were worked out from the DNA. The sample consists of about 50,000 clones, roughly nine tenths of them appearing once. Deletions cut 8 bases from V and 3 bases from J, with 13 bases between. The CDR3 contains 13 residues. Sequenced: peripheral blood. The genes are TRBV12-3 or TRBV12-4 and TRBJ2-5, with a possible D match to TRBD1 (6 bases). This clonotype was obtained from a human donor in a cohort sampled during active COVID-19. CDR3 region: CASLETGKETQYF. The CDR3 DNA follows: TGTGCCAGCCTTGAGACAGGCAAAGAGACCCAGTACTTC.